The clone carrying this T cell receptor (beta chain) was detected a few times. The sample belongs to a study of blood T cell repertoires in COVID-19. Background on the study: In each case, the material was cDNA or gDNA derived from T cells, B-cell-depleted T cells, or PBMCs.

Germline V CDR1 and CDR2: MNHEY, SVGAGI. V shed 2 bases and J shed 3 bases, with 5 bases lying between them. This CDR3 contains 12 residues. Everyone who took part was about 18 to 90 years old, and they came from about two dozen US areas. Per the authors' pipeline: From reference gene primer amplification, estimates of nucleated cell counts were derived. TCRdb's copy holds only in-frame clones and misses some; the assay was immunoSEQ multiplex PCR. The V and J calls and clone size are taken from that table; D and trimming were inferred from the DNA. The data hold over 350,000 clones, with 80% to 95% observed a single time.

The J gene is TRBJ2-7, the V gene TRBV6-5, with unresolved D. Sequencing used PBMCs or T cells enriched from blood (not recorded which). This TCR derives from a woman aged 35 to 49 who had been exposed to COVID-19. The CDR3 protein is CASSYAGYEQYF. CDR3 DNA sequence: TGTGCCAGCAGTTACGCAGGCTACGAGCAGTACTTC.